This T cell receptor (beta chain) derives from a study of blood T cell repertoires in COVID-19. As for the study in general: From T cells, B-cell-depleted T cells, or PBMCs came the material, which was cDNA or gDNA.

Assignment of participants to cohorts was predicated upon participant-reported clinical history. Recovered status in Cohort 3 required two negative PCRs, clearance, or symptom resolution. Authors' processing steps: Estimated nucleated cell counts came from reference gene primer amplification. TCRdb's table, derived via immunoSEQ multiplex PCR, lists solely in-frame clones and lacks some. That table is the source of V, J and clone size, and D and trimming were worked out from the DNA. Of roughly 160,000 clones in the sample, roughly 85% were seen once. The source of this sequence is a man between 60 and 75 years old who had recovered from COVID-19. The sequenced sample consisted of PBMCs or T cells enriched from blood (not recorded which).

In DNA, the CDR3 is TGTGCCAGCAGCTTAATCTCGTACGAGCAGTACTTC. It yields the protein CASSLISYEQYF. The chain combines TRBV11-2 with TRBJ2-7, with D unresolved. This CDR3 is built from 12 residues. Germline V lookup: CDR1 SGHAT, CDR2 FQNNGV. V shed 2 bases and J shed 4 bases, with 6 bases lying between them.